Listed here are 28 T cell receptor beta chains from one sample, sequenced in a study of cytomegalovirus exposure and HLA in healthy donors. Vbeta (60) and Jbeta (13) primers were used in the PCR. This table comes from immunoSEQ multiplex PCR, and its TCRdb copy is limited to in-frame clones, with some not included. Of about 150,000 clones listed, approximately 78% were seen once; the top ten hold 2.5% to 3.5%. Material for sequencing was PBMCs. All receptors come from a middle-aged man in good health and CMV-seropositive.

The genes are TRBV9 and TRBJ1-5, with TRBD1 as a possible D gene (5 bases). Germline V gives CDR1 SGDLS, CDR2 YYNGEE. V was shortened by 0 bases and J by 6 bases, with 13 bases between the two germline ends. The CDR3 is made up of 15 amino acids. This chain's CDR3 is CASSVDSGVGQPQHF. CDR3 nucleotide sequence: TGTGCCAGCAGCGTAGACTCGGGGGTAGGTCAGCCCCAGCATTTT.

Comment on this clone: At one end, the junction sequence differs from germline, possibly due to a read error. This chain links TRBV27 with TRBJ2-5; 11 bases line up with TRBD2. This CDR3 region has 17 residues. Germline V lookup: CDR1 MNHEY, CDR2 SMNVEV (reference sequence). Here the CDR3 DNA reads TGTGCCAACAGTCCCCGACTAGCGGGAATGGTTGGGGAGACCCAGTACTTC. It translates to CANSPRLAGMVGETQYF.

The J gene is TRBJ2-1, the V gene TRBV5-1, with a weak D call TRBD2 (6 bases). V gave up 2 bases and J gave up 4 bases, with 19 bases separating them. CDR1 is SGHRS, CDR2 YFSETQ, per germline. This CDR3 is 17 amino acids long. The CDR3: CASSLSGGGGVYNEQFF. Here the CDR3 DNA reads TGCGCCAGCAGCTTATCCGGGGGAGGAGGGGTATACAATGAGCAGTTCTTC.

The chain carries TRBV4-1 and TRBJ2-7; 8 bases line up with TRBD2. CDR3 length: 16 amino acids. Per germline, CDR1 MGHRA and CDR2 YSYEKL. Trimming took 1 base from V and 2 from J; bases not matched to a gene: 7. CDR3: CASSQAPAGETYEQYF. CDR3 nucleotides: TGCGCCAGCAGCCAAGCCCCAGCGGGAGAGACCTACGAGCAGTACTTC.

J is TRBJ1-2 and V is TRBV5-1, with unresolved D. Germline V gene data show CDR1 as SGHRS and CDR2 as YFSETQ. CDR3 length: 15 amino acids. Trimming cost V 4 bases and J 2 bases, with 15 bases left between them. Here the CDR3 DNA reads TGCGCCAGCAGCCGCTCCCTCGGACTCAACTATGGCTACACCTTC. It codes for CASSRSLGLNYGYTF.

The chain links TRBV5-1 to TRBJ2-7; tentatively, D is TRBD1 (5 bases). The germline CDR1 and CDR2 sequences are SGHRS and YFSETQ. V shed 0 bases and J shed 4 bases, with 8 bases lying between them. This CDR3 contains 13 residues. This CDR3 is CASSLGQIYEQYF. CDR3 nucleotide sequence: TGCGCCAGCAGCTTGGGACAGATTTACGAGCAGTACTTC.

The rearrangement links TRBV21-1 to TRBJ1-2. TRBV21-1 is annotated as a pseudogene. The CDR3 has 15 amino acids. This chain's CDR3 is CASSKVTADGGGYTF. The CDR3 coding sequence is TGTGCCAGCAGCAAAGTCACCGCAGACGGAGGTGGCTACACCTTC.

The gene calls are TRBV18 and TRBJ2-7, with 11 bases aligning to TRBD1. The CDR3 covers 14 residues. The germline V gene has CDR1 KGHSH and CDR2 LQKENI. Trimming took 5 bases from V and 6 from J; bases not matched to a gene: 6. CDR3 nucleotide sequence: TGTGCCAGCTCATCCCGGGACAGGGGGTCCGAGCAGTACTTC. It codes for CASSSRDRGSEQYF.

CDR3 nucleotide sequence: TGCGCCAGCAGCTTGGCCAGGGGAGGGAATGAGCAGTTCTTC. Encoded protein: CASSLARGGNEQFF. The J gene is TRBJ2-1, the V gene TRBV5-1, with a possible D match to TRBD2 (7 bases). Deletions cut 0 bases from V and 7 bases from J, with 11 bases between. CDR1 is SGHRS, CDR2 YFSETQ, per germline. CDR3 size: 14 residues. Full variable domain (remainder filled in from reference TRBV5-1 and TRBJ2-1): KAGVTQTPRYLIKTRGQQVTLSCSPISGHRSVSWYQQTPGQGLQFLFEYFSETQRNKGNFPGRFSGRQFSNSRSEMNVSTLELGDSALYLCASSLARGGNEQFFGPGTRLTVL.

On this clone itself: Different DNA sequences within this sample yield the same CDR3. The chain couples TRBV11-3 to TRBJ2-1; the match to TRBD2 covers 8 bases. The germline CDR1 and CDR2 sequences are SGHNT and YENEEA. The CDR3 extends over 15 amino acids. The J segment lost 3 bases and the V segment lost 3 bases, leaving 4 bases of the junction unmatched. The DNA for the CDR3 is TGTGCCAGCAGCTTGGGTACTAGCGGCTACAATGAGCAGTTCTTC. Amino acids: CASSLGTSGYNEQFF. Drawing the rest from reference TRBV11-3 and TRBJ2-1, the complete variable domain is EAGVVQSPRYKIIEKKQPVAFWCNPISGHNTLYWYLQNLGQGPELLIRYENEEAVDDSQLPKDRFSAERLKGVDSTLKIQPAELGDSAVYLCASSLGTSGYNEQFFGPGTRLTVL.

This sequence joins TRBV27 and TRBJ2-3; 9 bases match TRBD1. There are 15 residues in the CDR3. The germline V gene encodes CDR1 MNHEY and CDR2 SMNVEV (reference sequence). The V segment lost 6 bases and the J segment 0 bases; nucleotides outside the gene matches: 4. DNA for the CDR3: TGTGCCAGCAGCCTTGGACAGGGGAGCACAGATACGCAGTATTTT. This encodes CASSLGQGSTDTQYF.

This clone appeared a few times. The CDR3 sequence: CATSRDPGGNQPQHF. CDR3 in DNA: TGTGCCACCAGCAGAGATCCGGGGGGAAATCAGCCCCAGCATTTT. The gene calls are TRBV15 and TRBJ1-5, with D maybe TRBD1 (5 bases). V was shortened by 0 bases and J by 4 bases, with 10 bases between the two germline ends. CDR1 and CDR2 from the germline V gene are LNHNV and YYDKDF (reference sequence). This CDR3 comprises 15 residues.

This clone has more than one count but fewer than ten. The chain uses TRBV7-9 and TRBJ2-7; TRBD1 matches 7 bases. V shed 3 bases and J 0 bases; nucleotides not matched to a gene: 5. The CDR3 runs to 15 residues. CDR1 and CDR2 from the germline V gene are SEHNR and FQNEAQ (reference sequence). The CDR3 bases are TGTGCCAGCAGCTTCCGGGACAGCAACTCCTACGAGCAGTACTTC. This translates into CASSFRDSNSYEQYF.

V and J are TRBV7-8 and TRBJ1-5, with a weak D call TRBD1 (6 bases). Germline V lookup: CDR1 SGHVS, CDR2 FQNEAQ. This CDR3 has 16 amino acids. The V end lost 2 bases, the J end lost 2 bases, and 13 bases lay between the germline ends. In nucleotides, the CDR3 is TGTGCCAGCAGCTTATCGACAGGAGATGGCAATCAGCCCCAGCATTTT. Translation: CASSLSTGDGNQPQHF.

In this sample, this clone turned up once. The chain combines TRBV6-1 with TRBJ2-3, with TRBD2 identical over 11 bases. The trim removed 4 bases at V and 5 bases at J, leaving 17 bases unmatched. Germline V gene sequence: CDR1 MNHNS, CDR2 SASEGT. The CDR3 has 19 amino acids. CDR3 sequence: CASSGISGRASDILDTQYF. In nucleotides, the CDR3 is TGTGCCAGCAGTGGGATTAGCGGGAGGGCCTCGGACATCCTAGATACGCAGTATTTT.

The V gene is TRBV30, the J gene TRBJ2-7, with 11 bases aligning to TRBD2. Looked up from germline, CDR1 is GTSNPN and CDR2 is SVGIG (reference sequence). V shed 2 bases and J 12 bases; nucleotides not matched to a gene: 12. This CDR3 has 14 residues. The chain's CDR3 is CAWSPGGTSGKGYF. The CDR3 DNA sequence: TGTGCCTGGAGTCCCGGAGGGACTAGCGGTAAAGGGTACTTC. The full variable domain, completed using reference TRBV30 and TRBJ2-7, is SQTIHQWPATLVQPVGSPLSLECTVEGTSNPNLYWYRQAAGRGLQLLFYSVGIGQISSEVPQNLSASRPQDRQFILSSKKLLLSDSGFYLCAWSPGGTSGKGYFGPGTRLTVT.

This chain links TRBV5-6 with TRBJ2-7, with 9 bases fitting TRBD2. Germline V gives CDR1 SGHDT, CDR2 YYEEEE. Germline trimming cut 4 bases from V and 4 bases from J; bases unmatched to any gene: 6. This CDR3 has 14 amino acids. Here the CDR3 DNA reads TGTGCCAGCAGCGGACGACTAGCGGTATACGAGCAGTACTTC. Residues: CASSGRLAVYEQYF.

V usage is TRBV6-5 and J usage is TRBJ2-1; weak D call: TRBD2 (5 bases). There are 15 residues in the CDR3. Trimming took off 5 bases at V and 5 bases at J, with 16 bases between the two ends. Looked up from germline, CDR1 is MNHEY and CDR2 is SVGAGI. The CDR3 spells CASSLRTVFDNEQFF. In nucleotides, the CDR3 is TGTGCCAGCAGTCTCCGGACTGTATTTGACAATGAGCAGTTCTTC.

V is TRBV18 and J is TRBJ2-1, with D tentatively TRBD2 (6 bases). This CDR3 spans 14 amino acids. CDR1 KGHSH and CDR2 LQKENI come from the germline V gene. Deletions cut 0 bases from V and 4 bases from J, with 7 bases between. CDR3 in DNA: TGTGCCAGCTCACCACCGGAGGGATACAATGAGCAGTTCTTC. It is translated as CASSPPEGYNEQFF.

The rearrangement uses TRBV2 and TRBJ2-5; 12 nucleotides match TRBD2. Germline loops: CDR1 SNHLY, CDR2 FYNNEI. V lost 4 bases and J lost 5; bases outside the gene matches: 5. This CDR3 has 15 amino acids. The CDR3 coding sequence is TGTGCCAGCAGTGGACTAGCGGGAGCCCGTGAGACCCAGTACTTC. It encodes CASSGLAGARETQYF.

The sample holds one count of this clone. The chain recombines TRBV30 with TRBJ2-5; 7 bases are a match to TRBD1. Germline CDR1 GTSNPN, CDR2 SVGIG (reference sequence). V lost 1 base, J lost 1 base, and 21 bases stayed unmatched. This CDR3 is built from 20 residues. The CDR3 DNA is TGTGCCTGGAGTGGCGTGATCGCACATCGTTTGGGACAGAGCCAAGAGACCCAGTACTTC. Translated: CAWSGVIAHRLGQSQETQYF.

The rearrangement joins TRBV10-2 to TRBJ2-7; TRBD1 matches at 12 bases. The CDR3 is made up of 14 amino acids. V lost 7 bases, J lost 4 bases, and 5 bases stayed unmatched. Germline V CDR1 and CDR2: WSHSY, SAAADI. The CDR3 coding sequence is TGCGCCAGCACCGGGACAGGGGGCTCATACGAGCAGTACTTC. This codes for CASTGTGGSYEQYF.

This sequence joins TRBV4-2 and TRBJ2-2, with D possibly matching TRBD2 (5 bases). Germline lookup yields CDR1 LGHNA and CDR2 YNFKEQ. The V and J ends lost 2 bases and 5 bases respectively, with 6 bases between them. The CDR3 is 13 residues long. The CDR3 region is CASSQLATGELFF. CDR3 bases: TGTGCCAGCAGCCAACTAGCAACCGGGGAGCTGTTTTTT.

The J gene is TRBJ2-1, the V gene TRBV28, with 11 bases that match TRBD2. Germline V gene lookup returns CDR1 MDHEN and CDR2 SYDVKM. There are 15 residues in the CDR3. With 8 bases clipped from V and 8 bases from J, the junction kept 11 bases outside the gene matches. The CDR3 reads CASVSSGRLADEQFF. The CDR3 DNA sequence: TGTGCCAGCGTATCTAGCGGGAGGTTAGCCGATGAGCAGTTCTTC.

This clone was detected once. V gene TRBV27 combines with J gene TRBJ2-7, with 11 bases matching TRBD2. CDR1 is MNHEY and CDR2 is SMNVEV in the germline V gene (reference sequence). Trimming took 4 bases from V and 2 from J; bases not matched to a gene: 4. This CDR3 spans 15 amino acids. For the CDR3, the DNA is TGTGCCAGCAGTTCGGGACTAGCGGCCACCTACGAGCAGTACTTC. Translated, it gives CASSSGLAATYEQYF.

J is TRBJ1-2 and V is TRBV4-1; maybe TRBD1 (6 bases). Trimming removed 0 bases at V and 6 bases at J, with 23 bases between. The length of the CDR3 is 18 residues. Germline assignment: CDR1 MGHRA and CDR2 YSYEKL. CDR3 sequence reads: CASSQDNPQTGTRNGYTF. In DNA, the CDR3 is TGCGCCAGCAGCCAAGACAACCCCCAAACCGGGACACGGAATGGCTACACCTTC.

The V call is TRBV28, the J call TRBJ2-5, with 8 bases matching TRBD1. Judging by the DNA end, TRBJ2-7 fits better; the J call may be wrong. The germline V gene encodes CDR1 MDHEN and CDR2 SYDVKM. CDR3 length: 14 residues. The CDR3 spells CASSEGQAIYEQYF. The CDR3 DNA reads as TGTGCCAGCAGTGAGGGACAGGCGATCTACGAGCAGTACTTC.

This chain uses TRBV6-1 with TRBJ1-1; D gene uncertain. V dropped 3 bases and J dropped 0 bases, with 5 bases sitting between them. The CDR3 spans 13 residues. CDR1 and CDR2 (germline): MNHNS, SASEGT. This chain's CDR3 is CASSDPLNTEAFF. The CDR3, as DNA: TGTGCCAGCAGTGACCCGTTGAACACTGAAGCTTTCTTT.